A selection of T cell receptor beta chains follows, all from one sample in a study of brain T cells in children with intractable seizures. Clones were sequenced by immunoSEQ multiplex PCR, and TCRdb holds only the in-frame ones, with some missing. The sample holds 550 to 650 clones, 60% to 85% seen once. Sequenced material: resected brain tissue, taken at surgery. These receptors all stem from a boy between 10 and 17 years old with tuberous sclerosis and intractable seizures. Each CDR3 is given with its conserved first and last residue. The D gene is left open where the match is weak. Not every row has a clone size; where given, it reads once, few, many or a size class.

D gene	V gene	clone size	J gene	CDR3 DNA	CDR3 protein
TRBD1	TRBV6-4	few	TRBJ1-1	TGTGCCAGCAGTACAGGGGCCAACACTGAAGCTTTCTTT	CASSTGANTEAFF
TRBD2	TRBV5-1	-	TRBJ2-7	TGCGCCAGCAGCTTGAATCTGGCGGGAGGGTACGAGCAGTACTTC	CASSLNLAGGYEQYF
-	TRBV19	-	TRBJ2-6	TGTGCCAGTATAGGATTCTCTGGGGCCAACGTCCTGACTTTC	CASIGFSGANVLTF
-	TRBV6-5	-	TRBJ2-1	TGTGCCAGCAGCCTACAGGCCCCCCGCAATGAGCAGTTCTTC	CASSLQAPRNEQFF
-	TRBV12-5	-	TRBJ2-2	TGTGCTAGTGCCAGGTGGGGGGAGCTGTTTTTT	CASARWGELFF
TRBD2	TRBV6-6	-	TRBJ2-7	TGTGCCAGCAGTTACATCGCGGGGGGGGAGCAGTACTTC	CASSYIAGGEQYF
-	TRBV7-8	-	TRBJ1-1	TGTGCCAGCAGCTTAGTGGGGGGGCGGGTGGCCACTGAAGCTTTCTTT	CASSLVGGRVATEAFF
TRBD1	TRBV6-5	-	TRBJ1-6	TGTGCCAGCAGTTACTCGACAGGGGATAATTCACCCCTCCACTTT	CASSYSTGDNSPLHF
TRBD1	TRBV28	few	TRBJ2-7	TGTGCCAGCAGCGTTATTGGGACAGGGCGGACCTACGAGCAGTACTTC	CASSVIGTGRTYEQYF
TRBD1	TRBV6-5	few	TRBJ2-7	TGTGCCAGCAGTCCCCGGGACAGGGGGGCCAAGCAGTACTTC	CASSPRDRGAKQYF
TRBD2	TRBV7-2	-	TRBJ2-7	TGTGCCAGCAGCTACAAACTACCTCTAGCGGGAAGCTACGAGCAGTACTTC	CASSYKLPLAGSYEQYF
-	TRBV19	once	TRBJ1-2	TGTGCCAGTAGCGACGGTGGACAATCCCTTCGTTGGACCTTC	CASSDGGQSLRWTF
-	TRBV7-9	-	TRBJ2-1	TGTGCCAGCAGCTTAGGTACCTACAATGAGCAGTTCTTC	CASSLGTYNEQFF
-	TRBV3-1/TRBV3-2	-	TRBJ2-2	TGTGCCAGCAGCCAAGATGAGGACCCCTTCACCGGGGAGCTGTTTTTT	CASSQDEDPFTGELFF
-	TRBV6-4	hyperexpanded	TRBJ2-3	TGTGCCAGCAGCGGGACTGCCAAAGATACGCAGTATTTT	CASSGTAKDTQYF
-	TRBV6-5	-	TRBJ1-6	TGTGCCAGCAGTTCGGAGCCGGGTAATTCACCCCTCCACTTT	CASSSEPGNSPLHF
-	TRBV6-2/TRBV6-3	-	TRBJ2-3	TGTGCCAGCAGCCGACCCACAGATACGCAGTATTTT	CASSRPTDTQYF